The 12 T cell receptor beta chains given below trace back to one sample, sequenced in a study of shared T cell receptors in the human thymus. Sequenced by immunoSEQ multiplex PCR; TCRdb stores in-frame clones only, minus some. Counted here are some 700,000 clones, approximately 83% occurring once; the ten biggest clones make up 0.0095% to 0.011%. The sample was also reused in another study, on human thymus T cells.

Material for sequencing was thymocytes. These receptors all stem from a girl in the first two years of life with a congenital heart defect.

The chain links TRBV7-8 to TRBJ1-2; D might be TRBD1 (6 bases). The ends were cut back, 5 bases at V and 2 bases at J, with 12 bases in the middle. The CDR3 length is 14 residues. CDR1 is SGHVS and CDR2 is FQNEAQ in the germline V gene. The CDR3 reads CASSADRPNYGYTF. The CDR3 nucleotides are TGTGCCAGCAGCGCTGACAGGCCGAACTATGGCTACACCTTC.

This chain connects TRBV30 to TRBJ1-2; D might be TRBD1 (6 bases). V lost 5 bases and J lost 3, with 16 bases in between. The CDR3 consists of 14 residues. Germline values: CDR1 GTSNPN, CDR2 SVGIG (reference sequence). The CDR3 region has the DNA TGTGCCTGGGAGGGAAGACAGGAGCACTATGGCTACACCTTC. It translates to CAWEGRQEHYGYTF.

For this clone: Other DNA sequences within the sample encode an identical CDR3. The chain joins TRBV9 to TRBJ2-1; TRBD2 agrees at 8 bases. Trimming at V came to 0 bases and at J to 4 bases, leaving 3 bases not matched to a gene. Germline CDR1 reads SGDLS; CDR2 reads YYNGEE. This CDR3 spans 15 amino acids. The CDR3 coding sequence is TGTGCCAGCAGCGTAGGGGGCGGGGGGTACAATGAGCAGTTCTTC. This translates into CASSVGGGGYNEQFF.

This clone was observed a handful of times. The V gene is TRBV4-1, the J gene TRBJ2-6; 7 bases agree with TRBD2. CDR3 length: 18 amino acids. After removal of 0 bases from V and 0 bases from J, the junction contained 5 bases not matched to a gene. Germline V lookup: CDR1 MGHRA, CDR2 YSYEKL. The CDR3 here is CASSQDGGGGSGANVLTF. Written as DNA, the CDR3 is TGCGCCAGCAGCCAAGATGGTGGGGGGGGCTCTGGGGCCAACGTCCTGACTTTC.

This chain uses TRBV7-9 with TRBJ1-1; D is unresolved. Trimming took off 1 base at V and 6 bases at J, with 15 bases between the two ends. The CDR3 has 15 amino acids. The germline V gene encodes CDR1 SEHNR and CDR2 FQNEAQ (reference sequence). CDR3 amino acids: CASSLEPGVKSEAFF. The DNA for the CDR3 is TGTGCCAGCAGCTTAGAGCCGGGAGTGAAATCTGAAGCTTTCTTT.

The chain joins TRBV4-1 to TRBJ2-3; 8 bases fit TRBD1. Germline V gene lookup returns CDR1 MGHRA and CDR2 YSYEKL. V was clipped by 0 bases and J by 0 bases; unmatched bases: 8. The CDR3 consists of 18 residues. The chain's CDR3 is CASSQDETGDISTDTQYF. Written as DNA, the CDR3 is TGCGCCAGCAGCCAAGATGAGACAGGGGACATAAGCACAGATACGCAGTATTTT.

The CDR3 protein is CASSQSGGRGTEAFF. The DNA for the CDR3 is TGTGCCAGCAGCCAGTCAGGGGGGCGCGGAACTGAAGCTTTCTTT. The chain is built from TRBV5-4 and TRBJ1-1; 7 nucleotides align to TRBD1. Trimming at V came to 4 bases and at J to 5 bases, leaving 11 bases not matched to a gene. CDR3 length: 15 amino acids. Germline V CDR1 and CDR2: SGHNT, YYREEE (reference sequence). Full variable domain (outside the CDR3, taken from reference TRBV5-4 and TRBJ1-1): ETGVTQSPTHLIKTRGQQVTLRCSSQSGHNTVSWYQQALGQGPQFIFQYYREEENGRGNFPPRFSGLQFPNYSSELNVNALELDDSALYLCASSQSGGRGTEAFFGQGTRLTVV.

This chain uses TRBV11-2 with TRBJ2-7; D not resolved. Trimming stripped 6 bases from V and 2 bases from J, with 11 bases between. Germline CDR1 SGHAT, CDR2 FQNNGV. The CDR3 extends over 13 amino acids. The CDR3, as DNA: TGTGCCAGCAGTTCGCCCTATCCCTACGAGCAGTACTTC. As protein: CASSSPYPYEQYF. Looking up the rest from reference TRBV11-2 and TRBJ2-7 gives the full variable domain: EAGVAQSPRYKIIEKRQSVAFWCNPISGHATLYWYQQILGQGPKLLIQFQNNGVVDDSQLPKDRFSAERLKGVDSTLKIQPAKLEDSAVYLCASSSPYPYEQYFGPGTRLTVT.

The chain joins TRBV9 to TRBJ1-1, with a weak D call TRBD1 (5 bases). With 1 base removed from V and 3 bases from J, the gap between germline ends came to 13 bases. There are 15 residues in the CDR3. The germline V gene encodes CDR1 SGDLS and CDR2 YYNGEE. This CDR3 is CASSVTAGRDTEAFF. The CDR3 DNA follows: TGTGCCAGCAGCGTAACGGCAGGGAGGGACACTGAAGCTTTCTTT.

The chain combines TRBV2 with TRBJ1-5; TRBD1 might be the D (5 bases). The CDR3 is 17 amino acids. CDR1 and CDR2 from the germline V gene are SNHLY and FYNNEI. Trimming cost V 0 bases and J 8 bases, with 20 bases left between them. CDR3 loop: CASSEALLRGTAEPQHF. CDR3 bases: TGTGCCAGCAGTGAAGCGCTTTTAAGGGGCACTGCGGAGCCCCAGCATTTT.

The V gene is TRBV2, the J gene TRBJ2-7; 8 bases agree with TRBD2. The CDR3 covers 13 residues. In germline, CDR1 is SNHLY, CDR2 FYNNEI. Trimming took 7 bases from V and 2 from J; bases not matched to a gene: 4. CDR3 in amino acids: CASIPGLAYEQYF. Here the CDR3 DNA reads TGTGCCAGCATTCCGGGACTAGCCTACGAGCAGTACTTC.

The J gene is TRBJ2-1, the V gene TRBV9; a weak D match, TRBD2 (5 bases). This CDR3 has 15 amino acids. Germline assignment: CDR1 SGDLS and CDR2 YYNGEE. Between the trimmed V and J ends, which lost 3 bases and 8 bases, there was a span of 18 bases. This CDR3 reads CASSANRRGLDEQFF. In DNA, the CDR3 is TGTGCCAGCAGCGCCAACCGCCGGGGATTGGATGAGCAGTTCTTC.